This T cell receptor beta chain was sequenced in a study of OX40 agonist ivuxolimab in advanced cancers. Study as a whole: In this cohort, patients received ivuxolimab, an agonistic anti-OX40 (CD134) antibody. Three patients, one with hepatocellular carcinoma and two with cutaneous melanoma, achieved partial responses. Study results and caveats: Still undetermined is the antigen specificity of the expanded peripheral T cells.

With respect to this clone: As yet, its antigen is unknown.

From germline, CDR1 is SGHVS and CDR2 FNYEAQ. Unmatched junction bases numbered 2, after V lost 2 bases and J lost 2 bases. The CDR3 runs to 15 residues. Method: immunoSEQ multiplex PCR; TCRdb's copy keeps in-frame clones and lacks some. This table has 60,000 to 80,000 clones, 80% to 95% appearing once. Drawing of blood for sampling happened at baseline, at cycle 4 day 1, and at cycle 7 day 1. The origin of this receptor is an adult with an advanced solid tumor such as melanoma, head and neck, liver or kidney cancer. The J gene is TRBJ2-3, the V gene TRBV7-6; 9 bases line up with TRBD2. The sequenced sample was CD4+ or CD8+ T cells sorted from blood, obtained in a trial of the OX40 agonist ivuxolimab. CDR3 nucleotides: TGTGCCAGCAGCTTAATAGCGGGAGACACAGATACGCAGTATTTT. Translating it yields CASSLIAGDTDTQYF.